These 7 T cell receptor beta chains originate from one sample sequenced in a study of tissue T cells after allogeneic stem cell transplantation. Produced via immunoSEQ multiplex PCR; TCRdb's table is partial and in-frame only. The repertoire has about 4,200 clones, approximately 60% of them found once; the top ten carry around 28%. As for time point: mouse harvest day 7 after allogeneic transplant. Mouse grafts combined 10^7 T-cell-depleted bone marrow cells with 10^6 splenic CD5+ T cells. Sequencing used spleen. These receptors were obtained from a female BALB/c mouse given C57BL/6 T cells with graft-versus-host disease after an allogeneic hematopoietic cell transplant.

As for this clone: Each gene name is a mouse one. The read comes to an end 1 residue before the CDR3 does, leaving the germline J gene to fill in the end. The rearrangement joins TRBV26 to TRBJ2-7; the D gene is possibly TRBD1 (6 bases). Germline V lookup: CDR1 KGHPV, CDR2 FQNQEV (reference sequence). The CDR3 covers 12 residues. Trimming removed 5 bases at V and 4 bases at J, with 9 bases between. The CDR3 DNA, read in part, is TGTGCCAGCAGTTTGGACAGATATGAACAGTAC. Its translation is CASSLDRYEQY. The whole CDR3 protein is CASSLDRYEQYF.

Of note for this clone: The listed genes are named as in mouse. The read gets to within 1 residue of the CDR3 end, and the germline J gene fills in the rest. The chain carries TRBV13-1 and TRBJ1-3; 10 positions match TRBD1. The CDR3 contains 16 residues. V gave up 3 bases and J gave up 1 base; unmatched junction bases: 4. Germline CDR1 is NSHNY and CDR2 is SYGAGN. Incomplete CDR3 DNA: TGTGCCAGCAGTGCACCGGGACAGGGGTCTGGAAATACGCTCTAT. Protein: CASSAPGQGSGNTLY. The CDR3 in full is CASSAPGQGSGNTLYF.

This clone was observed a handful of times. Gene names follow the mouse nomenclature. The DNA ends 1 residue before the CDR3 does, and the rest of the CDR3 is filled in from the germline J gene. The chain couples TRBV14 to TRBJ1-1, with D possibly being TRBD1 (6 bases). The CDR3 is made up of 12 amino acids. Trimming left V 6 bases short and J 3 bases short, with 9 bases between. CDR1 and CDR2 (germline): SGHDT, FRDEAV. The CDR3 bases that were read are TGTGCCAGCACAGGGACACACACAGAAGTCTTC. Amino acid sequence: CASTGTHTEVF. The whole CDR3 sequence is CASTGTHTEVFF.

In regard to this clone: The genes and germline here are from mouse. The CDR3 end lies 1 residue beyond the end of the read and is filled in from the germline J gene. The gene calls are TRBV26 and TRBJ1-6, with 10 bases identical to TRBD1. TRBJ1-6 is labeled an ORF, and its function is uncertain. This CDR3 comprises 15 residues. Germline V gene data show CDR1 as KGHPV and CDR2 as FQNQEV (reference sequence). J gave up 3 bases and V 6 bases, and 2 bases lay outside the gene matches. The CDR3 bases that were read are TGTGCCAGCAGGGGGACAGGGGACTATAATTCGCCCCTCTAC. Its translation is CASRGTGDYNSPLY. The entire CDR3 sequence reads CASRGTGDYNSPLYF.

In this sample, this clone turned up once. Gene names are the mouse ones. Read data end 1 residue before the CDR3 end; the end is taken from the germline J gene. The chain is built from TRBV13-1 and TRBJ2-5, with 12 bases lining up with TRBD2. CDR3 size: 15 residues. Germline values: CDR1 NSHNY, CDR2 SYGAGN. The V segment lost 3 bases and the J segment 3 bases; nucleotides outside the gene matches: 2. The part of the CDR3 DNA that was read is TGTGCCAGCAGTGGGACTGGGGGGGGTCAAGACACCCAGTAC. This sequence encodes CASSGTGGGQDTQY. Given in full, the CDR3 is CASSGTGGGQDTQYF.

Turning to this clone: Gene names refer to mouse genes. The read stops 1 residue short of the end of the CDR3; the missing end is completed from the germline J gene. The rearrangement uses TRBV23 and TRBJ2-1. Germline V gene lookup returns CDR1 KGHTA and CDR2 FQNQQP. The CDR3 totals 13 residues. CDR3 amino acids: CSSSHRNYAEQFF. The CDR3 bases that were read are TGCTCCAGCAGTCATCGAAACTATGCTGAGCAGTTC.

This clone was counted only a few times. A single base is all that separates this from a far larger clone, so a read error is likely. Gene names and germline match the mouse. The read halts 1 residue ahead of the CDR3 end, with the missing end drawn from the germline J gene. The rearrangement joins TRBV13-1 to TRBJ2-7, with 14 bases that match TRBD2. Germline assignment: CDR1 NSHNY and CDR2 SYGAGN. Trimming cost V 1 base and J 6 bases; bases outside gene matches: 3. CDR3 size: 15 residues. The CDR3 region is CASSDRGLGGLEQYF. The CDR3 bases that were read are TGTGCCAGCAGTGATCGGGGACTGGGGGGGCTTGAACAGTAC.